This is a list of T cell receptor beta chains from one sample in a study of cytomegalovirus exposure and HLA in healthy donors. Libraries were prepared by immunoSEQ multiplex PCR; TCRdb keeps only in-frame clonotypes and omits some of them. Here the sample table reports 30,000 to 45,000 clones. The sequencing input was PBMCs. These receptors all come from a man aged 40-50 years in good health and CMV-seropositive. Both conserved end residues are part of each CDR3. The D gene is left open where the match is weak.

j_gene	v_gene	d_gene	CDR3nt	CDR3aa
TRBJ2-5	TRBV6-5	.	TGTGCCAGCAGTCTTACAGCAGGGGCCGAGACCCAGTACTTC	CASSLTAGAETQYF
TRBJ2-5	TRBV10-2	TRBD2	TGCGCCAGCAGCGTAGCGGGAGGAGGGGAGACCCAGTACTTC	CASSVAGGGETQYF
TRBJ1-5	TRBV7-3	.	TGTGCCAGCAGCCAACGAGCCCGCGGGGATCAGCCCCAGCATTTT	CASSQRARGDQPQHF
TRBJ2-3	TRBV6-1	.	TGTGCCAGCAGTGAAGAAACAGGGTCCACAGATACGCAGTATTTT	CASSEETGSTDTQYF
TRBJ1-2	TRBV9	TRBD1	TGTGCCAGCAGCGTTGGGGACAGTACTAACTATGGCTACACCTTC	CASSVGDSTNYGYTF
TRBJ2-3	TRBV18	.	TGTGCCAACTCTGGCGGAGGGGGCACAGATACGCAGTATTTT	CANSGGGGTDTQYF
TRBJ1-1	TRBV7-9	.	TGTGCCAGCAGCTTAGGGGGGCGGGGGATCTCTGAAGCTTTCTTT	CASSLGGRGISEAFF
TRBJ2-7	TRBV7-9	TRBD1	TGTGCCAGCAGCTCCCGACAGGGATGGACCTACGAGCAGTACTTC	CASSSRQGWTYEQYF
TRBJ2-7	TRBV12-5	TRBD2	TGTGCTAGTGGTTTCTCCAGGGGACTAGCGGGAGGAGTCTCCTACGAGCAGTACTTC	CASGFSRGLAGGVSYEQYF
TRBJ2-3	TRBV9	.	TGTGCCAGCAGCGAAACCCCCGGGGATACGCAGTATTTT	CASSETPGDTQYF
TRBJ2-1	TRBV12-5	.	TGTGCTAGTGGTGTGGACTATGAGCAGTTCTTC	CASGVDYEQFF
TRBJ1-2	TRBV14	TRBD1	TGTGCCAGCAGCAACCACGTGACAGGGGTCTATGGCTACACCTTC	CASSNHVTGVYGYTF
TRBJ1-1	TRBV27	.	TGTGCCACCCGAGAGGTGGGAGGTTTCACTGAAGCTTTCTTT	CATREVGGFTEAFF
TRBJ2-5	TRBV11-2	TRBD2	TGTGCCAGCAGCCCGAGGGGACTAGCGCTGAACCAAGAGACCCAGTACTTC	CASSPRGLALNQETQYF
TRBJ2-7	TRBV18	TRBD2	TGTGCCAGCTCACGTCCTAGCGGGTACGAGCAGTACTTC	CASSRPSGYEQYF
TRBJ2-5	TRBV7-8	TRBD1	TGTGCCAGCAGCCGGGACAGGGGAGAGACCCAGTACTTC	CASSRDRGETQYF
TRBJ1-4	TRBV5-1	TRBD1	TGCGCCAGCAGCCGAGGACAGGGGGTTAGAGAAAAACTGTTTTTT	CASSRGQGVREKLFF
TRBJ1-2	TRBV6-5	TRBD1	TGTGCCAGCAGTCGGACAGGAAACTATGGCTACACCTTC	CASSRTGNYGYTF
TRBJ1-2	TRBV5-8	.	TGTGCCAGCAGCTTATCATCCTATGGCTACACCTTC	CASSLSSYGYTF
TRBJ2-7	TRBV9	TRBD1	TGTGCCAGCAGCCCTCGGACAGGGGAGATAACCTACGAGCAGTACTTC	CASSPRTGEITYEQYF
TRBJ2-1	TRBV5-1	TRBD2	TGCGCCAGCAGCCAAACTCTAGCGGGAGTTGGTAATGAGCAGTTCTTC	CASSQTLAGVGNEQFF
TRBJ2-7	TRBV2	TRBD1	TGTGCCAGCACAAAAGGGCAGGGGGTCTCCTACGAGCAGTACTTC	CASTKGQGVSYEQYF